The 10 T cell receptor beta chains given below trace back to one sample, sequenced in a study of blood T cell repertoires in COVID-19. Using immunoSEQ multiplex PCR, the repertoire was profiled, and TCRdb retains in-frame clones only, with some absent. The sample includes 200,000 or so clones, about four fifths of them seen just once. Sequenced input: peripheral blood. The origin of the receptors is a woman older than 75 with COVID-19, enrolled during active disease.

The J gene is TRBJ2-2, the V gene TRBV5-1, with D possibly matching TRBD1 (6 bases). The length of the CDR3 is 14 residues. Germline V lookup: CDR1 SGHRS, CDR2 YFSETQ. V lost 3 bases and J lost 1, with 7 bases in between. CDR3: CASSSQGNTGELFF. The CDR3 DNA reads TGCGCCAGCAGCTCACAGGGGAACACCGGGGAGCTGTTTTTT.

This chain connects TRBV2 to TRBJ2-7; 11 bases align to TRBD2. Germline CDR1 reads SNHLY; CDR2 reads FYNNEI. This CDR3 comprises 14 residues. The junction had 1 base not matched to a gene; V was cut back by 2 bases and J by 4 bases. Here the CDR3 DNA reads TGTGCCAGCAGTGAACGACTAGCGGGGTACGAGCAGTACTTC. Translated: CASSERLAGYEQYF.

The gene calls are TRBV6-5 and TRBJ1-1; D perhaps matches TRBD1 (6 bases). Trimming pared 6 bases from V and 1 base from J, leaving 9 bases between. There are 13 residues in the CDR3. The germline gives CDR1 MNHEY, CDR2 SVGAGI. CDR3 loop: CASSWTENTEAFF. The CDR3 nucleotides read TGTGCCAGCAGCTGGACAGAGAACACTGAAGCTTTCTTT.

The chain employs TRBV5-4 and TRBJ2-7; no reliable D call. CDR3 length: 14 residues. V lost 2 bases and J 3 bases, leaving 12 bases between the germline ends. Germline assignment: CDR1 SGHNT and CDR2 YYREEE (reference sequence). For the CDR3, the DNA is TGTGCCAGCAGCTTCGGTATCCGGGTCTACGAGCAGTACTTC. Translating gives CASSFGIRVYEQYF.

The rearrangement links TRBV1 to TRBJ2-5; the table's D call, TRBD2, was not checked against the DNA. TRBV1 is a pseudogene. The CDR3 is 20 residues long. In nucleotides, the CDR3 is TGCACCAGCAGCCAGTCCACCAAACTAGCGGGAGAGGAGCGACAAGAGACCCAGTACTTC. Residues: CTSSQSTKLAGEERQETQYF.

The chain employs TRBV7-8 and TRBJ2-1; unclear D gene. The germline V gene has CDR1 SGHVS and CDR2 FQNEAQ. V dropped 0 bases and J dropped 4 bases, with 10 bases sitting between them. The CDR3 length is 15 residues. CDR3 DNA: TGTGCCAGCAGCTTAGCAGCCCTACAGTACAATGAGCAGTTCTTC. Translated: CASSLAALQYNEQFF. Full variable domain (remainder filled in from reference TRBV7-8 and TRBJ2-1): GAGVSQSPRYKVAKRGQDVALRCDPISGHVSLFWYQQALGQGPEFLTYFQNEAQLDKSGLPSDRFFAERPEGSVSTLKIQRTQQEDSAVYLCASSLAALQYNEQFFGPGTRLTVL.

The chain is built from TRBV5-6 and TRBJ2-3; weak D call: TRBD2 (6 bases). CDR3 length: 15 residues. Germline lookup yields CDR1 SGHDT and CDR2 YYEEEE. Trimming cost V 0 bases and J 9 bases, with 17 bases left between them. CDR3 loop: CASSLGGQGLETQYF. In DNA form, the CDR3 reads TGTGCCAGCAGCTTGGGTGGTCAGGGACTTGAGACGCAGTATTTT.

CDR3 sequence: CASRRSSGANVLTF. CDR3 nucleotide sequence: TGTGCCAGCAGGCGAAGCTCTGGGGCCAACGTCCTGACTTTC. The V and J genes are TRBV5-5 and TRBJ2-6; D gene unclear. This CDR3 has 14 amino acids. In germline, CDR1 is SGHKS, CDR2 YYEKEE (reference sequence). The V end lost 5 bases, the J end lost 0 bases, and 6 bases lay between the germline ends.

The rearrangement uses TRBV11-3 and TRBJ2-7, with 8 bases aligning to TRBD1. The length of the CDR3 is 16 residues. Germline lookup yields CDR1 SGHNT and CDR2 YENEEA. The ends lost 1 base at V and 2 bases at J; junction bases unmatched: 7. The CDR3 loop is CASSLAPGQGAYEQYF. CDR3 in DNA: TGTGCCAGCAGCTTAGCCCCAGGACAGGGCGCCTACGAGCAGTACTTC. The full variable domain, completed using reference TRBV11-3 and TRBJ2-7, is EAGVVQSPRYKIIEKKQPVAFWCNPISGHNTLYWYLQNLGQGPELLIRYENEEAVDDSQLPKDRFSAERLKGVDSTLKIQPAELGDSAVYLCASSLAPGQGAYEQYFGPGTRLTVT.

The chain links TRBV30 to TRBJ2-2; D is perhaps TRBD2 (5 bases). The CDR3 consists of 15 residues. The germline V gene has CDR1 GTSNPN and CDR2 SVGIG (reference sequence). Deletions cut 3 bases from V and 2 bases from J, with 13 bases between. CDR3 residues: CAWSYGSGNTGELFF. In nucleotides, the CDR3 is TGTGCCTGGAGCTACGGCTCGGGAAACACCGGGGAGCTGTTTTTT. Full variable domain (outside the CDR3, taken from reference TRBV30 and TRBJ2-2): SQTIHQWPATLVQPVGSPLSLECTVEGTSNPNLYWYRQAAGRGLQLLFYSVGIGQISSEVPQNLSASRPQDRQFILSSKKLLLSDSGFYLCAWSYGSGNTGELFFGEGSRLTVL.